The clone carrying this T cell receptor (beta chain) has only a few counts. Its specificity is not known. This sample is drawn from a study of beta chain features in type 1 diabetes. The entirety of the isolated RNA underwent reverse transcription, so expressed TCRB transcripts were sequenced. TCRdb keeps only in-frame clones here, not all; method: immunoSEQ multiplex PCR. The sample contains 350,000 or so clones, around 20% of which appear only once. CDR3 size: 14 residues. Germline CDR1 reads SGHRS; CDR2 reads YFSETQ. With V trimmed by 4 bases and J by 4 bases, 4 bases remained unmatched. Purity exceeding 95% was reached by all sorted populations. Study conclusions and caveats: Diminished insertions and augmented deletions at VDJ junctions characterized type 1 diabetes patients. Patients showed naive, central memory and Treg TCRB repertoires that appeared more similar than those of healthy donors.

The rearrangement uses TRBV5-1 and TRBJ2-3; 9 nucleotides align to TRBD2. Sequencing was done on a sample of naive CD4+ T cells from blood. The receptor was isolated from a woman under 30 in good health. The CDR3 DNA reads TGCGCCAGCAGCGGCGGGGGGGCCGCAGATACGCAGTATTTT. Protein sequence: CASSGGGAADTQYF.